This T cell receptor beta chain was profiled in a study of T cells in localized non-small cell lung cancer. Trimming shortened V by 8 bases and J by 2 bases, and 8 bases separated the two germline ends. The CDR3 spans 11 residues. The V gene's germline CDR1 is SGHRS and CDR2 YFSETQ. Method: immunoSEQ multiplex PCR; TCRdb's copy keeps in-frame clones and lacks some. The sample yields about 24,000 clones, approximately 86% seen once. The clonotype comes from a male donor aged 60 or over with stage II squamous cell lung carcinoma. The J gene is TRBJ2-7, the V gene TRBV5-1; no firm D call. Here the sequenced sample was peripheral blood, taken before any cancer treatment. CDR3 nucleotides: TGCGCCAGATCTTCTCCCTACGAGCAGTACTTC. It is translated as CARSSPYEQYF.